These 28 T cell receptor beta chains were all obtained from the same sample, sequenced in a study of blood T cell repertoires in COVID-19. The repertoire was sequenced with immunoSEQ multiplex PCR; TCRdb's copy has only in-frame clones and lacks some. The table includes about 330,000 clones, about 91% detected once. The sequencing input was peripheral blood. All receptors derive from a man aged 25-45 years with COVID-19, enrolled during active disease.

On this clone itself: This CDR3 is also generated by other DNA sequences in the sample. The rearrangement links TRBV7-3 to TRBJ2-3; D gene unclear. The CDR3 is made up of 12 amino acids. CDR1 is SGHTA, CDR2 FQGTGA, per germline. V gave up 2 bases and J gave up 5 bases, with 5 bases separating them. The CDR3 here is CASSLSGDTQYF. For the CDR3, the DNA is TGTGCCAGCAGCTTATCGGGAGATACGCAGTATTTT.

The chain couples TRBV4-2 to TRBJ1-4, with D unresolved. Germline loops: CDR1 LGHNA, CDR2 YNFKEQ. V lost 4 bases to trimming and J lost 2 bases, with 5 bases between them. The CDR3 contains 13 residues. The CDR3 sequence: CASSPSTNEKLFF. In DNA, the CDR3 is TGTGCCAGCAGCCCCTCTACTAATGAAAAACTGTTTTTT.

The chain is built from TRBV7-3 and TRBJ2-5; 7 nucleotides line up with TRBD1. The CDR3 length is 16 residues. CDR1 SGHTA and CDR2 FQGTGA come from the germline V gene. Trimming removed 1 base from V and 2 bases from J; junction bases left unmatched: 7. The CDR3: CASSLNLVTGQETQYF. CDR3 coding DNA: TGTGCCAGCAGCTTAAACTTGGTGACAGGGCAAGAGACCCAGTACTTC.

The chain has TRBV2 and TRBJ2-3, with 13 nucleotides matching TRBD2. The germline V gene encodes CDR1 SNHLY and CDR2 FYNNEI. Unmatched junction bases numbered 6, after V lost 5 bases and J lost 7 bases. This CDR3 region has 15 residues. This CDR3 is CASSQLAGGPYTQYF. The CDR3, as DNA: TGTGCCAGCAGTCAACTAGCGGGGGGGCCCTATACGCAGTATTTT.

This clone appeared many times. The chain has TRBV13 and TRBJ2-1; TRBD2 agrees at 11 bases. V lost 1 base to trimming and J lost 5 bases; unmatched junction nucleotides: 7. Germline V CDR1 and CDR2: PRHDT, FYEKMQ (reference sequence). This CDR3 spans 17 amino acids. The DNA for the CDR3 is TGTGCCAGCAGCTTAGCAACGGGACTAGCGGATGACAATGAGCAGTTCTTC. Translation gives CASSLATGLADDNEQFF.

This sequence joins TRBV5-6 and TRBJ2-7, with 10 bases aligning to TRBD2. Germline V gene data show CDR1 as SGHDT and CDR2 as YYEEEE. The CDR3 is 14 amino acids. With 1 base clipped from V and 5 bases from J, the junction kept 3 bases outside the gene matches. CDR3 residues: CASSLPGLANEQYF. CDR3 sequence (DNA): TGTGCCAGCAGCTTGCCGGGACTAGCGAACGAGCAGTACTTC.

This rearrangement joins TRBV9 to TRBJ2-3; 10 bases are shared with TRBD2. The CDR3 extends over 16 amino acids. CDR1 SGDLS and CDR2 YYNGEE come from the germline V gene. V was clipped by 4 bases and J by 6 bases; unmatched bases: 11. The DNA for the CDR3 is TGTGCCAGCAGCTCTAGCGGGGGCTCATCAACCGATACGCAGTATTTT. It translates to CASSSSGGSSTDTQYF.

This clone was recorded only once. The rearrangement joins TRBV6-2 or TRBV6-3 to TRBJ2-1, with D perhaps TRBD1 (5 bases). Germline V CDR1 and CDR2: MNHEY, SVGEGT. The CDR3 is 15 amino acids. V was pared by 1 base and J by 10 bases, with 17 bases between. The CDR3 spells CASSYLGQGSTEQFF. For the CDR3, the DNA is TGTGCCAGCAGTTACTTAGGTCAGGGTAGTACGGAGCAGTTCTTC.

CDR3: CSARGGALHF. The CDR3 coding sequence is TGCAGTGCTAGGGGGGGAGCCCTCCACTTT. V usage is TRBV20-1 and J usage is TRBJ1-6; tentative D call: TRBD1 (5 bases). Trimming removed 3 bases at V and 14 bases at J, with 8 bases between. The V gene's germline CDR1 is DFQATT and CDR2 SNEGSKA (reference sequence). There are 10 residues in the CDR3.

The CDR3 DNA sequence: TGCGCCAGCAGCCAAGTCGGCACTAGCGAGCCCGGGGATACGCAGTATTTT. Translation: CASSQVGTSEPGDTQYF. The chain has TRBV4-1 and TRBJ2-3; TRBD2 matches 7 bases. CDR3 length: 17 residues. V lost 1 base and J lost 6; bases outside the gene matches: 13. Germline CDR1 MGHRA, CDR2 YSYEKL.

The V gene is TRBV9, the J gene TRBJ2-1; TRBD2 aligns across 14 bases. The germline V gene has CDR1 SGDLS and CDR2 YYNGEE. The CDR3 is made up of 17 amino acids. With V trimmed by 4 bases and J by 0 bases, 3 bases remained unmatched. CDR3 amino acids: CASSPGTSGSSYNEQFF. CDR3 nucleotides: TGTGCCAGCAGCCCCGGGACTAGCGGGAGCTCCTACAATGAGCAGTTCTTC.

The rearrangement uses TRBV28 and TRBJ2-7, with 7 bases lining up with TRBD1. The germline CDR1 and CDR2 sequences are MDHEN and SYDVKM. With 3 bases clipped from V and 4 bases from J, the junction kept 9 bases outside the gene matches. The CDR3 runs to 15 residues. The CDR3 DNA reads TGTGCCAGCAGTTTCCCGACAGGGTCATTTTACGAGCAGTACTTC. Protein product: CASSFPTGSFYEQYF.

This chain connects TRBV7-2 to TRBJ2-3, with unresolved D. The V end was cut by 4 bases, the J end by 0 bases, with 11 bases between. This CDR3 comprises 15 residues. The germline V gene has CDR1 SGHTA and CDR2 FQGNSA. The CDR3 region is CASSSNYYSTDTQYF. CDR3 sequence (DNA): TGTGCCAGCAGCTCCAACTACTATAGCACAGATACGCAGTATTTT. Using reference TRBV7-2 and TRBJ2-3 for the parts outside the CDR3, the full variable domain is GAGVSQSPSNKVTEKGKDVELRCDPISGHTALYWYRQSLGQGLEFLIYFQGNSAPDKSGLPSDRFSAERTGGSVSTLTIQRTQQEDSAVYLCASSSNYYSTDTQYFGPGTRLTVL.

CDR3: CSASGGGLGQPQHF. The DNA for the CDR3 is TGCAGTGCTAGTGGCGGGGGGCTAGGACAGCCCCAGCATTTT. The chain is built from TRBV20-1 and TRBJ1-5, with D possibly matching TRBD1 (6 bases). The CDR3 is 14 amino acids. Germline loops: CDR1 DFQATT, CDR2 SNEGSKA (reference sequence). Trimming took 3 bases from V and 7 from J, leaving 16 bases between them.

The chain combines TRBV10-3 with TRBJ2-3; 14 nucleotides align to TRBD2. Germline values: CDR1 ENHRY, CDR2 SYGVKD. The CDR3 runs 18 residues. The V segment lost 6 bases and the J segment 0 bases; nucleotides outside the gene matches: 8. CDR3 DNA sequence: TGTGCCATCAGCCCGGGACTAGCGGGGGTATCTAGCACAGATACGCAGTATTTT. Translation gives CAISPGLAGVSSTDTQYF.

The chain recombines TRBV29-1 with TRBJ2-7; perhaps TRBD1 as D (6 bases). Germline values: CDR1 SQVTM, CDR2 ANQGSEA. The CDR3 spans 14 residues. V lost 2 bases, J lost 4 bases, and 15 bases lay in between. The CDR3, as DNA: TGCAGCGTTGAACGAGCGGACAGTAGGTACGAGCAGTACTTC. It translates to CSVERADSRYEQYF.

V usage is TRBV18 and J usage is TRBJ1-5; 9 bases agree with TRBD1. Trimming at V came to 8 bases and at J to 0 bases, leaving 5 bases not matched to a gene. The CDR3 has 15 residues. Germline V gene sequence: CDR1 KGHSH, CDR2 LQKENI. In nucleotides, the CDR3 is TGTGCCAGCGCCGGGGGACAGGGTAGCAATCAGCCCCAGCATTTT. This translates into CASAGGQGSNQPQHF.

The V call is TRBV21-1, the J call TRBJ1-1; the table assigns TRBD1, which was not confirmed against the DNA. TRBV21-1 is a pseudogene locus. CDR3 length: 14 amino acids. The DNA for the CDR3 is TGTGCCAGCAGCCAGGGGACCCCAGAGACTGAAGCTTTCTTT. Amino acids: CASSQGTPETEAFF.

This sequence joins TRBV9 and TRBJ2-5, with 15 bases lining up with TRBD2. Trimming took 5 bases from V and 5 from J; bases not matched to a gene: 7. CDR1 is SGDLS and CDR2 is YYNGEE in the germline V gene. The CDR3 consists of 16 residues. The CDR3 coding sequence is TGTGCCAGCAGTGGGGGACTAGCGGGAGGCGTGGAGACCCAGTACTTC. This sequence encodes CASSGGLAGGVETQYF.

In its sample, this clone was seen once. The chain is built from TRBV19 and TRBJ2-1, with TRBD1 identical over 8 bases. Germline CDR1 and CDR2: LNHDA and SQIVND (reference sequence). This CDR3 is 12 amino acids long. Trimming took 7 bases from V and 6 from J; bases not matched to a gene: 2. CDR3 sequence: CASKTGANEQFF. The CDR3 bases are TGTGCCAGTAAGACAGGGGCCAATGAGCAGTTCTTC.

The genes are TRBV5-1 and TRBJ2-1; 11 bases align to TRBD1. Trimming took 4 bases from V and 5 from J; bases not matched to a gene: 8. CDR3 length: 16 residues. The germline V gene has CDR1 SGHRS and CDR2 YFSETQ. The CDR3: CASSNWTGGWDNEQFF. The DNA for the CDR3 is TGCGCCAGCAGCAACTGGACAGGGGGCTGGGACAATGAGCAGTTCTTC.

The genes are TRBV7-2 and TRBJ2-3; D is perhaps TRBD2 (6 bases). V was pared by 4 bases and J by 0 bases, with 11 bases between. The CDR3 length is 15 residues. CDR1 and CDR2 from the germline V gene are SGHTA and FQGNSA. CDR3 loop: CASSWGLTSTDTQYF. CDR3 nucleotide sequence: TGTGCCAGCAGCTGGGGACTTACTAGCACAGATACGCAGTATTTT.

The CDR3 spells CASSQDRGTELYNEQFF. The CDR3 region has the DNA TGTGCCAGCAGCCAAGATAGGGGGACAGAGCTCTACAATGAGCAGTTCTTC. This chain connects TRBV14 to TRBJ2-1, with 7 positions matching TRBD1. The germline gives CDR1 SGHDN, CDR2 FVKESK. Germline trimming cut 0 bases from V and 3 bases from J; bases unmatched to any gene: 8. The CDR3 sequence is 17 residues long.

The chain recombines TRBV29-1 with TRBJ1-5; 9 nucleotides agree with TRBD1. Germline V CDR1 and CDR2: SQVTM, ANQGSEA. This CDR3 contains 13 residues. V lost 4 bases to trimming and J lost 4 bases; unmatched junction nucleotides: 2. CDR3 in DNA: TGCAGCGTTGCAGGACAGGGGAATCAGCCCCAGCATTTT. It codes for CSVAGQGNQPQHF.

V and J are TRBV7-9 and TRBJ2-3; maybe TRBD2 (6 bases). Germline CDR1 and CDR2: SEHNR and FQNEAQ (reference sequence). This CDR3 has 13 amino acids. The germline V and J ends were trimmed by 3 bases and 8 bases, with 12 bases remaining between them. Written as DNA, the CDR3 is TGTGCCAGCAGCTTTGAGGGGAGGAGTACGCAGTATTTT. It encodes CASSFEGRSTQYF.

The chain carries TRBV10-3 and TRBJ2-7; 8 positions agree with TRBD2. The CDR3 loop spans 18 amino acids. Per the germline V gene, CDR1 is ENHRY and CDR2 is SYGVKD. J was trimmed by 3 bases and V by 2 bases; bases with no gene match: 15. In DNA, the CDR3 is TGTGCCATCAGTGAGGGACGACTTCAGCGGGGGCTATTCTACGAGCAGTACTTC. It yields the protein CAISEGRLQRGLFYEQYF.

The V gene is TRBV7-9, the J gene TRBJ2-1; TRBD2 matches 10 bases. The CDR3 has 16 amino acids. Germline values: CDR1 SEHNR, CDR2 FQNEAQ (reference sequence). V lost 6 bases to trimming and J lost 0 bases; unmatched junction nucleotides: 5. CDR3 sequence: CASRGTSESSYNEQFF. CDR3 coding DNA: TGTGCCAGCAGGGGGACTAGCGAGAGCTCCTACAATGAGCAGTTCTTC.

This clone came up once. The genes are TRBV7-2 and TRBJ1-4; 8 bases are shared with TRBD1. With V trimmed by 3 bases and J by 8 bases, 11 bases remained unmatched. CDR1 is SGHTA and CDR2 is FQGNSA in the germline V gene. The CDR3 covers 16 residues. The DNA for the CDR3 is TGTGCCAGCAGCTTTTCCCGCAACAGGGGGAGCGAAAAACTGTTTTTT. The encoded protein is CASSFSRNRGSEKLFF.